A single sample gave rise to the 30 T cell receptor beta chains below, sequenced in a study of response to subunit inactivated influenza vaccine. TCRdb recomputed calls from the RT-PCR reads with MiXCR, one row per CDR3 protein. The sample lists approximately 480,000 distinct CDR3 sequences; around 9.9% were seen once. This specimen was PBMCs from blood, taken roughly 45 days after vaccination. The receptor source for this set is a man aged 50-59 years who received an inactivated influenza vaccine.

The V gene is TRBV14, the J gene TRBJ2-5; D gene unclear. V lost 2 bases and J lost 5, with 18 bases in between. Germline V lookup: CDR1 SGHDN, CDR2 FVKESK. The CDR3 totals 16 residues. CDR3 DNA: TGTGCCAGCAGCCAATGGTGGGCGACTTCCGCGGAGACCCAGTACTTC. Protein sequence: CASSQWWATSAETQYF.

The chain joins TRBV7-9 to TRBJ2-3; 7 nucleotides match TRBD2. Per the germline V gene, CDR1 is SEHNR and CDR2 is FQNEAQ (reference sequence). There are 16 residues in the CDR3. Trimming cost V 3 bases and J 3 bases; bases outside gene matches: 9. The CDR3 sequence is CASSFSLGGGTDTQYF. CDR3 nucleotide sequence: TGTGCCAGCAGCTTCTCCCTGGGGGGGGGAACAGATACGCAGTATTTT.

This clonotype has just a few counts. The chain uses TRBV5-6 and TRBJ2-5; D gene unclear. CDR1 and CDR2 (germline): SGHDT, YYEEEE. The CDR3 contains 16 residues. The V end was cut by 1 base, the J end by 0 bases, with 13 bases between. CDR3 sequence reads: CASSLYIREYQETQYF. The CDR3 DNA sequence: TGTGCCAGCAGCTTGTATATACGCGAGTACCAAGAGACCCAGTACTTC.

This clonotype came up many times. This rearrangement joins TRBV27 to TRBJ1-5; the D is unclear. CDR3 length equals 16 residues. Trimming left V 5 bases short and J 1 base short, with 15 bases between. The germline CDR1 and CDR2 sequences are MNHEY and SMNVEV (reference sequence). The CDR3 nucleotides are TGTGCCAGCAGTCCCGTCTCGGGGTTAAGCAATCAGCCCCAGCATTTT. Translating it yields CASSPVSGLSNQPQHF.

This clonotype was observed a handful of times. The chain couples TRBV29-1 to TRBJ2-5, with a tentative D call TRBD1 (6 bases). The CDR3 contains 17 residues. V lost 2 bases and J 3 bases, leaving 22 bases between the germline ends. Germline V CDR1 and CDR2: SQVTM, ANQGSEA. CDR3 in DNA: TGCAGCGTTGAAAGCCCCCTAAGGACAGCTCGGAAAGAGACCCAGTACTTC. It specifies CSVESPLRTARKETQYF.

This clonotype has ten or more counts. V and J are TRBV7-2 and TRBJ1-2, with D possibly being TRBD1 (5 bases). Germline V gene sequence: CDR1 SGHTA, CDR2 FQGNSA. Trimming pared 1 base from V and 1 base from J, leaving 7 bases between. The CDR3 length is 14 residues. The CDR3 nucleotides read TGTGCCAGCAGCTTAGAAGGGGTTAACTATGGCTACACCTTC. Translating gives CASSLEGVNYGYTF.

This clonotype showed up just a few times. This chain joins TRBV5-6 and TRBJ2-1; 9 positions agree with TRBD2. The CDR3 spans 15 residues. The V and J ends lost 4 bases and 3 bases, in that order; junction bases with no gene match: 5. The germline CDR1 and CDR2 sequences are SGHDT and YYEEEE. CDR3 coding DNA: TGTGCCAGCAGCACAGGACTAGCGATCTACAATGAGCAGTTCTTC. Its protein is CASSTGLAIYNEQFF.

The DNA for the CDR3 is TGCGCCAGCAGCTCGGGGCCCGCAGCAGATACGCAGTATTTT. Amino acid sequence: CASSSGPAADTQYF. The V and J genes are TRBV5-1 and TRBJ2-3, with D perhaps given as TRBD1 or TRBD2 (5 bases each). Trimming took 3 bases from V and 4 from J, leaving 12 bases between them. Germline CDR1 SGHRS, CDR2 YFSETQ. The CDR3 sequence is 14 residues long.

This clonotype was observed a few times. This chain links TRBV6-2 or TRBV6-3 with TRBJ2-3; perhaps D is TRBD1 or TRBD2 (5 bases each). The V end lost 4 bases, the J end lost 6 bases, and 14 bases lay between the germline ends. The length of the CDR3 is 14 residues. The germline V gene has CDR1 MNHEY and CDR2 SVGEGT. The CDR3, as DNA: TGTGCCAGCAGTTCCCAGGGACCCAAGGATACGCAGTATTTT. Amino acid sequence: CASSSQGPKDTQYF.

V usage is TRBV7-6 and J usage is TRBJ2-2; D possibly corresponds to TRBD1 (5 bases). Germline V gene lookup returns CDR1 SGHVS and CDR2 FNYEAQ. Trimming removed 4 bases at V and 3 bases at J, with 18 bases between. The CDR3 has 17 residues. Here the CDR3 reads CASSSLDVGAHTGELFF. CDR3 DNA: TGTGCCAGCAGCTCCCTCGATGTAGGGGCGCACACCGGGGAGCTGTTTTTT.

The genes are TRBV5-5 and TRBJ2-2, with a possible D match to TRBD1 (6 bases). Germline CDR1 reads SGHKS; CDR2 reads YYEKEE (reference sequence). The CDR3 consists of 14 residues. Trimming took 1 base from V and 7 from J, leaving 11 bases between them. The CDR3 here is CASSLQGWSGELFF. CDR3 in DNA: TGTGCCAGCAGCTTGCAGGGGTGGAGCGGGGAGCTGTTTTTT.

The sample holds a few counts of this clonotype. The chain uses TRBV28 and TRBJ2-7; 7 bases are shared with TRBD1. The CDR3 has 13 amino acids. The germline gives CDR1 MDHEN, CDR2 SYDVKM. The ends lost 3 bases at V and 5 bases at J; junction bases unmatched: 4. CDR3 nucleotide sequence: TGTGCCAGCAGTTTCGGGACAGCCCACGAGCAGTACTTC. This sequence encodes CASSFGTAHEQYF. Supplemented by reference TRBV28 and TRBJ2-7, the full variable domain reads DVKVTQSSRYLVKRTGEKVFLECVQDMDHENMFWYRQDPGLGLRLIYFSYDVKMKEKGDIPEGYSVSREKKERFSLILESASTNQTSMYLCASSFGTAHEQYFGPGTRLTVT.

This clonotype was counted between two and nine times. The chain couples TRBV3-1 to TRBJ2-7; D remains ambiguous. V lost 0 bases and J 3 bases, leaving 15 bases between the germline ends. CDR1 and CDR2 from the germline V gene are LGHDT and YNNKEL (reference sequence). This CDR3 is 16 amino acids long. DNA for the CDR3: TGTGCCAGCAGCCAAGATGTCAGAGTAACATTCTACGAGCAGTACTTC. Protein: CASSQDVRVTFYEQYF.

V is TRBV11-2 and J is TRBJ2-1; maybe TRBD2 (5 bases). Germline V gene sequence: CDR1 SGHAT, CDR2 FQNNGV. This CDR3 spans 16 amino acids. Trimming took off 3 bases at V and 1 base at J, with 13 bases between the two ends. The CDR3 loop is CASSFGGGRSYNEQFF. CDR3 DNA sequence: TGTGCCAGCAGCTTCGGAGGAGGCCGTTCCTACAATGAGCAGTTCTTC.

The rearrangement links TRBV6-1 to TRBJ2-2; weak D call: TRBD2 (6 bases). The CDR3 consists of 16 residues. Germline CDR1 MNHNS, CDR2 SASEGT. Trimming left V 6 bases short and J 6 bases short, with 20 bases between. CDR3 amino acids: CASREGWEEFPGELFF. DNA for the CDR3: TGTGCCAGCAGGGAGGGTTGGGAAGAGTTCCCCGGGGAGCTGTTTTTT.

This clonotype was counted only a few times. J is TRBJ2-3 and V is TRBV9; TRBD2 is a possible D gene (6 bases). Germline V CDR1 and CDR2: SGDLS, YYNGEE. The ends were cut back, 0 bases at V and 3 bases at J, with 8 bases in the middle. The CDR3 length is 14 residues. CDR3 nucleotides: TGTGCCAGCAGCGTAGTGGGGGGAACAGATACGCAGTATTTT. This encodes CASSVVGGTDTQYF.

The sample holds one count of this clonotype. This rearrangement joins TRBV5-4 to TRBJ2-1; 10 positions agree with TRBD2. The CDR3 runs to 16 residues. Germline V gene sequence: CDR1 SGHNT, CDR2 YYREEE (reference sequence). Trimming took 2 bases from V and 2 from J; bases not matched to a gene: 4. The CDR3 loop reads CASSFPSGGAYNEQFF. For the CDR3, the DNA is TGTGCCAGCAGCTTTCCTAGCGGGGGCGCCTACAATGAGCAGTTCTTC. Combining the CDR3 with reference TRBV5-4 and TRBJ2-1 gives the whole variable domain ETGVTQSPTHLIKTRGQQVTLRCSSQSGHNTVSWYQQALGQGPQFIFQYYREEENGRGNFPPRFSGLQFPNYSSELNVNALELDDSALYLCASSFPSGGAYNEQFFGPGTRLTVL.

The chain combines TRBV4-2 with TRBJ2-7, with 8 nucleotides matching TRBD1. CDR1 and CDR2 from the germline V gene are LGHNA and YNFKEQ. CDR3 length: 16 residues. V gave up 0 bases and J gave up 2 bases; unmatched junction bases: 6. The CDR3 DNA follows: TGTGCCAGCAGCCAAGATGCAGGGGGCTTAACCTACGAGCAGTACTTC. It translates to CASSQDAGGLTYEQYF.

The chain couples TRBV5-1 to TRBJ1-1, with a possible D match to TRBD1 (6 bases). The CDR3 is 17 amino acids. Trimming removed 0 bases from V and 2 bases from J, with 17 bases in between. Germline CDR1 is SGHRS and CDR2 is YFSETQ. The CDR3 protein is CASSLASTGSGNTEAFF. The CDR3 DNA reads as TGCGCCAGCAGCTTGGCGTCGACAGGCAGCGGAAACACTGAAGCTTTCTTT.

This clonotype has at least ten counts. The chain is built from TRBV12-3 or TRBV12-4 and TRBJ2-2; 7 positions match TRBD2. V was pared by 5 bases and J by 5 bases, with 5 bases of the junction left unmatched. The CDR3 consists of 14 residues. The CDR3 nucleotides are TGTGCCAGCAGTCCAGCCGGGGGGACCGGGGAGCTGTTTTTT. It is translated as CASSPAGGTGELFF.

The sample holds many counts of this clonotype. The chain recombines TRBV5-6 with TRBJ1-2; the D is unclear. Germline lookup yields CDR1 SGHDT and CDR2 YYEEEE. This CDR3 spans 11 amino acids. Trimming removed 5 bases at V and 8 bases at J, with 10 bases between. Written as DNA, the CDR3 is TGTGCCAGCAGTTTAACGGGAGGCTACACCTTC. The encoded protein is CASSLTGGYTF.

This clonotype was observed a few times. The V and J genes are TRBV5-1 and TRBJ2-5, with 8 nucleotides matching TRBD2. CDR1 SGHRS and CDR2 YFSETQ come from the germline V gene. V shed 2 bases and J 5 bases; nucleotides not matched to a gene: 14. The CDR3 totals 17 residues. CDR3 sequence (DNA): TGCGCCAGCAGCTTAAATTCTGGGCGGGAGGATAGGGAGACCCAGTACTTC. It is translated as CASSLNSGREDRETQYF. The entire variable domain, with the rest obtained from reference TRBV5-1 and TRBJ2-5, is as follows: KAGVTQTPRYLIKTRGQQVTLSCSPISGHRSVSWYQQTPGQGLQFLFEYFSETQRNKGNFPGRFSGRQFSNSRSEMNVSTLELGDSALYLCASSLNSGREDRETQYFGPGTRLLVL.

This rearrangement joins TRBV4-2 to TRBJ1-4; TRBD1 matches 8 bases. Germline CDR1 LGHNA, CDR2 YNFKEQ. The CDR3 runs to 15 residues. V trimming: 4 bases; J trimming: 7 bases; junction bases outside the gene matches: 8. The chain's CDR3 is CASSRRQGQGEKLFF. CDR3 in DNA: TGTGCCAGCAGCCGAAGACAGGGGCAGGGTGAAAAACTGTTTTTT.

This clonotype was counted between two and nine times. V and J are TRBV25-1 and TRBJ2-5; D gene unclear. The CDR3 spans 14 residues. Germline V gene data show CDR1 as MGHDK and CDR2 as SYGVNS. Deletions cut 1 base from V and 6 bases from J, with 12 bases between. As DNA, the CDR3 is TGTGCCAGCAGTGAATGGCCTAACGCGAAGACCCAGTACTTC. It codes for CASSEWPNAKTQYF.

The chain combines TRBV4-2 with TRBJ2-7; possibly TRBD1 or TRBD2 for D (5 bases each). The V end was cut by 0 bases, the J end by 0 bases, with 12 bases between. This CDR3 spans 16 amino acids. Germline V gives CDR1 LGHNA, CDR2 YNFKEQ. CDR3 loop: CASSQDEGPSSYEQYF. CDR3 nucleotides: TGTGCCAGCAGCCAAGATGAGGGGCCAAGCTCCTACGAGCAGTACTTC.

This clonotype has only a few counts. This chain links TRBV29-1 with TRBJ1-2, with 9 bases lining up with TRBD1. This CDR3 is built from 13 residues. V was pared by 6 bases and J by 4 bases, with 6 bases of the junction left unmatched. The germline V gene encodes CDR1 SQVTM and CDR2 ANQGSEA. CDR3 DNA sequence: TGCAGCGTCGAGGACAGGGGTAGCTATGGCTACACCTTC. This codes for CSVEDRGSYGYTF. Filled out from reference TRBV29-1 and TRBJ1-2, the complete variable domain reads SAVISQKPSRDICQRGTSLTIQCQVDSQVTMMFWYRQQPGQSLTLIATANQGSEATYESGFVIDKFPISRPNLTFSTLTVSNMSPEDSSIYLCSVEDRGSYGYTFGSGTRLTVV.

This clonotype was observed at least ten times. The chain combines TRBV4-3 with TRBJ2-2; either TRBD1 or TRBD2 may supply D (5 bases each). The V gene lost 0 bases and the J gene lost 4 bases, with 15 bases spanning the gap. The CDR3 spans 17 residues. Per germline, CDR1 LGHNA and CDR2 YSLEER. The CDR3, as DNA: TGCGCCAGCAGCCAAGAACCCACCTCAGGGAGCACCGGGGAGCTGTTTTTT. Translation: CASSQEPTSGSTGELFF.

The chain combines TRBV7-8 with TRBJ2-3, with D tentatively TRBD1 (6 bases). The CDR3 covers 16 residues. Deletions cut 1 base from V and 3 bases from J, with 14 bases between. Germline CDR1 is SGHVS and CDR2 is FQNEAQ. The CDR3 nucleotides read TGTGCCAGCAGCTTAGATCGGTCAGGGGTGACAGATACGCAGTATTTT. Translating it yields CASSLDRSGVTDTQYF.

This clonotype was recorded a few times. In nucleotides, the CDR3 is TGCAGTGCTAAAAAGGGGGGACCTGGGTCCTACAATGAGCAGTTCTTC. This encodes CSAKKGGPGSYNEQFF. The chain couples TRBV20-1 to TRBJ2-1, with D possibly called TRBD1 or TRBD2 (6 bases each). Trimming took 4 bases from V and 1 from J, leaving 17 bases between them. The germline V gene has CDR1 DFQATT and CDR2 SNEGSKA (reference sequence). This CDR3 is built from 16 residues.

The table lists this clonotype with a few counts. This chain links TRBV12-3 or TRBV12-4 with TRBJ2-1; D gene ambiguous. V was pared by 5 bases and J by 0 bases, with 17 bases between. This CDR3 contains 17 residues. The CDR3 reads CASSTLLTGSSYNEQFF. CDR3 DNA sequence: TGTGCCAGCAGTACCTTATTGACCGGTAGCTCCTACAATGAGCAGTTCTTC.